The 9 T cell receptor beta chains presented below share a single source sample, sequenced in a study of T cell responses to AZD1222 COVID-19 vaccine. The data were produced by immunoSEQ multiplex PCR, yet TCRdb's version contains in-frame clones alone and is incomplete. The repertoire holds about 140,000 clones, with 90% to 95% as singletons. Material: peripheral blood, obtained 28 days after the second AZD1222 dose. These receptors were taken from an adult who received the AZD1222 COVID-19 vaccine.

The chain is built from TRBV7-3 and TRBJ2-2; the match to TRBD2 covers 10 bases. The germline V gene has CDR1 SGHTA and CDR2 FQGTGA. With 3 bases clipped from V and 5 bases from J, the junction kept 6 bases outside the gene matches. The CDR3 extends over 16 amino acids. CDR3 region: CASSFLAGAATGELFF. DNA of the CDR3: TGTGCCAGCAGCTTTCTAGCGGGGGCCGCAACCGGGGAGCTGTTTTTT.

The chain employs TRBV19 and TRBJ1-1, with TRBD1 identical over 7 bases. This CDR3 region has 16 residues. Germline CDR1 LNHDA, CDR2 SQIVND (reference sequence). V lost 5 bases and J lost 6; bases outside the gene matches: 15. The CDR3 region has the DNA TGTGCCAGTAGTCTCCGAGATTGGACAGGTCAACCTGAAGCTTTCTTT. Translation gives CASSLRDWTGQPEAFF.

The CDR3 DNA is TGTGCCAGCAGCGTAGAAGGTAACCCAGATACGCAGTATTTT. As protein: CASSVEGNPDTQYF. This chain uses TRBV9 with TRBJ2-3; D is ambiguous. CDR3 size: 14 residues. CDR1 and CDR2 (germline): SGDLS, YYNGEE. V gave up 0 bases and J gave up 4 bases, with 9 bases separating them.

J is TRBJ1-2 and V is TRBV19; TRBD1 matches at 7 bases. The junction had 3 bases not matched to a gene; V was cut back by 4 bases and J by 4 bases. The germline gives CDR1 LNHDA, CDR2 SQIVND (reference sequence). The CDR3 is made up of 13 amino acids. Written as DNA, the CDR3 is TGTGCCAGTAGTAACCAGGGGGGCTATGGCTACACCTTC. Protein: CASSNQGGYGYTF.

V is TRBV5-6 and J is TRBJ1-1; no clear D gene. Trimming shortened V by 2 bases and J by 3 bases, and 14 bases separated the two germline ends. This CDR3 spans 15 amino acids. Germline V lookup: CDR1 SGHDT, CDR2 YYEEEE. CDR3 protein: CASSFFWARYTEAFF. CDR3 bases: TGTGCCAGCAGCTTTTTCTGGGCGCGGTACACTGAAGCTTTCTTT.

The J gene is TRBJ1-1, the V gene TRBV5-1, with 7 bases aligning to TRBD1. Trimming took 4 bases from V and 1 from J; bases not matched to a gene: 4. Germline V gene data show CDR1 as SGHRS and CDR2 as YFSETQ. This CDR3 is 14 amino acids long. CDR3 region: CASSLDRSNTEAFF. Here the CDR3 DNA reads TGCGCCAGCAGCCTGGACAGGTCGAACACTGAAGCTTTCTTT.

V gene TRBV5-1 combines with J gene TRBJ2-7, with 7 bases identical to TRBD1. The CDR3 loop spans 14 amino acids. Germline CDR1 reads SGHRS; CDR2 reads YFSETQ. With V trimmed by 3 bases and J by 3 bases, 6 bases remained unmatched. The CDR3 DNA follows: TGCGCCAGCAGCTCCGACAGGGCGCACTACGAGCAGTACTTC. Residues: CASSSDRAHYEQYF.

V gene TRBV6-2 or TRBV6-3 combines with J gene TRBJ1-5; no firm D call. The V end lost 4 bases, the J end lost 5 bases, and 9 bases lay between the germline ends. The CDR3 runs 13 residues. Germline V gene lookup returns CDR1 MNHEY and CDR2 SVGEGT. DNA of the CDR3: TGTGCCAGCAGTTCCTATCAATATCAGCCCCAGCATTTT. Translating gives CASSSYQYQPQHF.

The chain couples TRBV19 to TRBJ1-2; D perhaps matches TRBD1 (5 bases). V was clipped by 6 bases and J by 2 bases, with 10 bases between them. The CDR3 loop spans 13 amino acids. CDR1 is LNHDA, CDR2 SQIVND, per germline (reference sequence). The chain's CDR3 is CASRKGPNYGYTF. DNA of the CDR3: TGTGCCAGTAGGAAGGGGCCCAACTATGGCTACACCTTC.